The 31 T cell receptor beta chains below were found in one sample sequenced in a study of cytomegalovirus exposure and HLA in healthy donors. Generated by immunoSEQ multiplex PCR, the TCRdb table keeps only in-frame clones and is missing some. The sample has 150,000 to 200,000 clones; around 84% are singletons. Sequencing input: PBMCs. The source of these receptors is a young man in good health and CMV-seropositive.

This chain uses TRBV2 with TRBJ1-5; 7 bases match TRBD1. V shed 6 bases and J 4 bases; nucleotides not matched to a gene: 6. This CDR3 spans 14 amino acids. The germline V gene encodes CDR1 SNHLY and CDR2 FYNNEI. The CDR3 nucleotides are TGTGCCAGCAGACTGACCAGGGGGAATCAGCCCCAGCATTTT. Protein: CASRLTRGNQPQHF. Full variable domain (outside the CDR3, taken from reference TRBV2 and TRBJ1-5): EPEVTQTPSHQVTQMGQEVILRCVPISNHLYFYWYRQILGQKVEFLVSFYNNEISEKSEIFDDQFSVERPDGSNFTLKIRSTKLEDSAMYFCASRLTRGNQPQHFGDGTRLSIL.

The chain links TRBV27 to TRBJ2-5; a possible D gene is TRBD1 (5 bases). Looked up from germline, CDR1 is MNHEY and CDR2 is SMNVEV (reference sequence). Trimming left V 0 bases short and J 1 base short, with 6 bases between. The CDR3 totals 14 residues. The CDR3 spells CASSLSDSQETQYF. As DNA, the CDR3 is TGTGCCAGCAGTTTATCCGACAGCCAAGAGACCCAGTACTTC.

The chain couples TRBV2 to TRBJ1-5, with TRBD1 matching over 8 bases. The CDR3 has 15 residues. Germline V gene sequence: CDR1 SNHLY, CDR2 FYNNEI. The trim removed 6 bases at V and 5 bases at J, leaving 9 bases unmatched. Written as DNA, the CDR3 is TGTGCCAGCAGCGATATAACAGGGGGAGATCAGCCCCAGCATTTT. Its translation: CASSDITGGDQPQHF.

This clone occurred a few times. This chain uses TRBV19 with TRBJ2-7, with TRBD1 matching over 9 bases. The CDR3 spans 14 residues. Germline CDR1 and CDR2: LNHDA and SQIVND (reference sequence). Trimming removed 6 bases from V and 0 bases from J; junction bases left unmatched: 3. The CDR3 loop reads CASSPTGGSYEQYF. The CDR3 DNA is TGTGCCAGTAGCCCGACAGGGGGCTCCTACGAGCAGTACTTC.

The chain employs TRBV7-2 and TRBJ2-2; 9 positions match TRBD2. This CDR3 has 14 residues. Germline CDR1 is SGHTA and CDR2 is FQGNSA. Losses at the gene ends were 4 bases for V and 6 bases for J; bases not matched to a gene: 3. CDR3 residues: CASSSGLAAGELFF. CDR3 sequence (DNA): TGTGCCAGCAGCTCGGGACTAGCCGCCGGGGAGCTGTTTTTT.

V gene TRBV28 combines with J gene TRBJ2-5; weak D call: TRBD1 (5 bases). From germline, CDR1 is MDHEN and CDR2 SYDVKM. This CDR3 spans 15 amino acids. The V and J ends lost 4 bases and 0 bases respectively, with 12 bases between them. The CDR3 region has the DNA TGTGCCAGCAGTTCCGTGACAGATAACCAAGAGACCCAGTACTTC. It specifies CASSSVTDNQETQYF.

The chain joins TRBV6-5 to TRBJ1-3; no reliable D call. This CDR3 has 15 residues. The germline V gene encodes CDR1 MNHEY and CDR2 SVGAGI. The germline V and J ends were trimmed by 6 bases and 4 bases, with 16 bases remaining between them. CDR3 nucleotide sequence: TGTGCCAGCAGACCCCCCCTTAACAGCGGAAACACCATATATTTT. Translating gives CASRPPLNSGNTIYF.

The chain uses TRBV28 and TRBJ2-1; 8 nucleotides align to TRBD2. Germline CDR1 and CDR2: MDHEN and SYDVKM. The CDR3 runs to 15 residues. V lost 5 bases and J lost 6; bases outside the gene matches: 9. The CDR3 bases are TGTGCCAGCAGTCAACCGGGACTAGGGCTCAATGAGCAGTTCTTC. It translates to CASSQPGLGLNEQFF.

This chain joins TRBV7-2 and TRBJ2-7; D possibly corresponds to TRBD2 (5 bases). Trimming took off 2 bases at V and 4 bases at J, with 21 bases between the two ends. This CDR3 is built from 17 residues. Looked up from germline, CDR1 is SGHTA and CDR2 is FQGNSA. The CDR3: CASSLSGLAAPPYEQYF. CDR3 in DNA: TGTGCCAGCAGCTTAAGCGGACTGGCGGCCCCACCATACGAGCAGTACTTC.

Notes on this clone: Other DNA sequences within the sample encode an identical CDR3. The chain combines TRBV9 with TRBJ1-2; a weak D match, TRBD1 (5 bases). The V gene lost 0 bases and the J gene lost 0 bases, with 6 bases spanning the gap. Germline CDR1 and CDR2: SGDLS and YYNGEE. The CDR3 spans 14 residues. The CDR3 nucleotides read TGTGCCAGCAGCGTAGGGGGCTCTAACTATGGCTACACCTTC. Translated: CASSVGGSNYGYTF.

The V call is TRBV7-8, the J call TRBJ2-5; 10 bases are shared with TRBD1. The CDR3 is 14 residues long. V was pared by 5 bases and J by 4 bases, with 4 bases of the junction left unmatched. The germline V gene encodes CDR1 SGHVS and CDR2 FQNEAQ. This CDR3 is CASSTRDRGETQYF. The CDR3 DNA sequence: TGTGCCAGCAGCACCCGGGACAGGGGAGAGACCCAGTACTTC.

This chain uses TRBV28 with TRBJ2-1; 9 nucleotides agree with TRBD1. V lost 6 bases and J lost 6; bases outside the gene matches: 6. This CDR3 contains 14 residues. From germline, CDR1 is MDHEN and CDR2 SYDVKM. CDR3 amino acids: CASREDRGGNEQFF. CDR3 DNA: TGTGCCAGCAGGGAGGACAGGGGTGGCAATGAGCAGTTCTTC.

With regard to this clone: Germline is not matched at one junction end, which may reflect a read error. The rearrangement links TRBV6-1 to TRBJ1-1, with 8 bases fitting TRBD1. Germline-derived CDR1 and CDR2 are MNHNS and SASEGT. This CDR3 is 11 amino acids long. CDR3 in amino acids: CAYRGNAEAFF. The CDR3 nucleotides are TGTGCCTACAGGGGGAACGCTGAAGCTTTCTTT.

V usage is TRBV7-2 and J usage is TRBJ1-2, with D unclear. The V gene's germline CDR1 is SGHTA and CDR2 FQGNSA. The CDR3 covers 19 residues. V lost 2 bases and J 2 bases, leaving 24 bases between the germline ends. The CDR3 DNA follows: TGTGCCAGCAGCTTAATGGGCGTCGGGCGGACTCACTTAAACTATGGCTACACCTTC. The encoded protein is CASSLMGVGRTHLNYGYTF.

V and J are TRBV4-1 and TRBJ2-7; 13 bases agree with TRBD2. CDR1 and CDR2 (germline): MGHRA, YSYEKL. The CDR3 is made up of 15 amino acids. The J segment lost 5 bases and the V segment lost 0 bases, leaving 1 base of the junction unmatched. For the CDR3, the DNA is TGCGCCAGCAGCCAAGATGGACTAGCGGGAGACGAGCAGTACTTC. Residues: CASSQDGLAGDEQYF.

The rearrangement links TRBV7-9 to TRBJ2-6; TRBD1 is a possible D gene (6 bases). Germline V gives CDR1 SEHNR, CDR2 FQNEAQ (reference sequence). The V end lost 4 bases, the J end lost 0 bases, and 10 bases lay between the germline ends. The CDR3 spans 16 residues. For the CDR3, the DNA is TGTGCCAGCAGCTGGGCAGGGGTCTCTGGGGCCAACGTCCTGACTTTC. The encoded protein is CASSWAGVSGANVLTF.

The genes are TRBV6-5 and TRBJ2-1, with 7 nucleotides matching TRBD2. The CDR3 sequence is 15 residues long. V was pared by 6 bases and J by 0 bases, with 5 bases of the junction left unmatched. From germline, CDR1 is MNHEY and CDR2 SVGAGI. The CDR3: CASRLGGSSYNEQFF. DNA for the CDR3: TGTGCCAGCAGACTCGGCGGGAGCTCCTACAATGAGCAGTTCTTC.

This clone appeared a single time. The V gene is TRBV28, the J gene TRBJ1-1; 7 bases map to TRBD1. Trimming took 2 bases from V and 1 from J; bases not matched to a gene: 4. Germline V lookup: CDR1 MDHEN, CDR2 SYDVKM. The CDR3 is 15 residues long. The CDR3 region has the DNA TGTGCCAGCAGTTTAGCAGGGGGGTGGAACACTGAAGCTTTCTTT. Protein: CASSLAGGWNTEAFF.

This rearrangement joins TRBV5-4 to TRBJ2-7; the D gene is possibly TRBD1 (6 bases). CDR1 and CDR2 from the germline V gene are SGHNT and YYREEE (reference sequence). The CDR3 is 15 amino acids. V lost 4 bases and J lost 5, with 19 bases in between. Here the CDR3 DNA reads TGTGCCAGCAGCCCCCCGTCCAGGGGTCAAAACGAGCAGTACTTC. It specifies CASSPPSRGQNEQYF.

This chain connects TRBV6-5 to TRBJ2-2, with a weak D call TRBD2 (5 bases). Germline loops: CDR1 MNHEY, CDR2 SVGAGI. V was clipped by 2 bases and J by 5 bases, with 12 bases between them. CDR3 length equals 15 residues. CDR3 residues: CASSYAGGRTGELFF. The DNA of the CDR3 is TGTGCCAGCAGTTACGCGGGTGGTCGAACCGGGGAGCTGTTTTTT.

The CDR3 is CASSPGTGDNEQFF. The CDR3 nucleotides are TGTGCCAGCTCACCAGGGACAGGAGACAATGAGCAGTTCTTC. The genes are TRBV18 and TRBJ2-1; the match to TRBD1 covers 8 bases. The CDR3 spans 14 residues. Germline loops: CDR1 KGHSH, CDR2 LQKENI. Unmatched junction bases numbered 2, after V lost 2 bases and J lost 5 bases.

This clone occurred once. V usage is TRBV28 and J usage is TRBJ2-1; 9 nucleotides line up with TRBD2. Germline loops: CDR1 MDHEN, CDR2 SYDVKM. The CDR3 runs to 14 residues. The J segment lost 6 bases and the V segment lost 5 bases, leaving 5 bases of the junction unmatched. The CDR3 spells CASSLLTSGNEQFF. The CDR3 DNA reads TGTGCCAGCAGTCTGCTGACTAGCGGCAATGAGCAGTTCTTC.

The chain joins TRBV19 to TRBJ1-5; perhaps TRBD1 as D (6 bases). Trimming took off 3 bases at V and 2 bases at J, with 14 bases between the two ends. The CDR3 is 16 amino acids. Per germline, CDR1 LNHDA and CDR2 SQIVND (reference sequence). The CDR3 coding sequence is TGTGCCAGTAGTATGAGGCAGGGGAATGGCAATCAGCCCCAGCATTTT. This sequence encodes CASSMRQGNGNQPQHF.

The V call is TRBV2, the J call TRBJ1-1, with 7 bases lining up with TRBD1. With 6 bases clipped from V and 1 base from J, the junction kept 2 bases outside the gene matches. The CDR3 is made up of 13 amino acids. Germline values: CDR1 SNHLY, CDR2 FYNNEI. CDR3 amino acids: CASRGTENTEAFF. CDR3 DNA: TGTGCCAGCAGAGGGACAGAGAACACTGAAGCTTTCTTT.

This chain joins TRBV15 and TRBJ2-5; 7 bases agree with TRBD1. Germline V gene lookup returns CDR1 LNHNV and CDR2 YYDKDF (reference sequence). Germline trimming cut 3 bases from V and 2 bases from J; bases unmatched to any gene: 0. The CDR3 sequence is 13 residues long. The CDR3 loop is CATSRGQQETQYF. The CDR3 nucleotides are TGTGCCACCAGCAGGGGACAGCAAGAGACCCAGTACTTC.

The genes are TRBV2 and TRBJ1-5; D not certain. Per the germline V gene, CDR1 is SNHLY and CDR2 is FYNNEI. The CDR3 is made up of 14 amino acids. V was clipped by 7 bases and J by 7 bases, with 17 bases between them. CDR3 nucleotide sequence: TGTGCCAGCACCGGGGTTGGAGGGTTCCAGCCCCAGCATTTT. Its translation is CASTGVGGFQPQHF.

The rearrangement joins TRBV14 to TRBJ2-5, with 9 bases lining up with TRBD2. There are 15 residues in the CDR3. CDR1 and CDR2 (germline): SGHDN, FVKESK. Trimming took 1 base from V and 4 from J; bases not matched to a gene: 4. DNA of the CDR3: TGTGCCAGCAGCCAAGGATTAGCGGGAGTAGAGACCCAGTACTTC. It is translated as CASSQGLAGVETQYF. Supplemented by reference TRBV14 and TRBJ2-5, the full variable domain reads EAGVTQFPSHSVIEKGQTVTLRCDPISGHDNLYWYRRVMGKEIKFLLHFVKESKQDESGMPNNRFLAERTGGTYSTLKVQPAELEDSGVYFCASSQGLAGVETQYFGPGTRLLVL.

The CDR3 bases are TGTGCCAGCAGTCCCTCCGGACAGGGGGCCCCCGAGCAGTACTTC. This translates into CASSPSGQGAPEQYF. V usage is TRBV6-6 and J usage is TRBJ2-7; 11 nucleotides agree with TRBD1. V was clipped by 5 bases and J by 6 bases; unmatched bases: 9. Germline lookup yields CDR1 MNHNY and CDR2 SVGAGI (reference sequence). The CDR3 is 15 residues long.

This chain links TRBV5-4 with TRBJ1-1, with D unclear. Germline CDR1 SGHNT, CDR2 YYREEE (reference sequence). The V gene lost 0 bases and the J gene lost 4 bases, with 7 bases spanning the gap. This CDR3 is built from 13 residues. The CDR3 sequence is CASSLAILTEAFF. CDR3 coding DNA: TGTGCCAGCAGCTTGGCTATACTCACTGAAGCTTTCTTT.

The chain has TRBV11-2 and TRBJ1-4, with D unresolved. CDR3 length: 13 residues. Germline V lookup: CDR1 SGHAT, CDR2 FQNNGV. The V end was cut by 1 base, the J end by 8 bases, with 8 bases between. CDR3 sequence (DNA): TGTGCCAGCAGCTTAGGCCAGCGGGAAAAACTGTTTTTT. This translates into CASSLGQREKLFF. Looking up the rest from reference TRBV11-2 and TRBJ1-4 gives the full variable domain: EAGVAQSPRYKIIEKRQSVAFWCNPISGHATLYWYQQILGQGPKLLIQFQNNGVVDDSQLPKDRFSAERLKGVDSTLKIQPAKLEDSAVYLCASSLGQREKLFFGSGTQLSVL.

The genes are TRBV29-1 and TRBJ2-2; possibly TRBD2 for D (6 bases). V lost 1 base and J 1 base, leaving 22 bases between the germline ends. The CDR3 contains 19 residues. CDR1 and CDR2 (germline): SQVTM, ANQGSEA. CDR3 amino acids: CSVEVQGRTSRQNTGELFF. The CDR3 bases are TGCAGCGTTGAAGTTCAAGGTCGCACTAGCCGACAGAACACCGGGGAGCTGTTTTTT.